The clone carrying this T cell receptor (beta chain) was detected only a few times. The data stem from a study of blood T cells in healthy people across ages. Using a J-beta primer mix together with a sample-barcoded 5' primer, a second PCR was run for about 6 to 12 cycles. Unique molecular identifiers of 12 random nucleotides labeled each cDNA. TCRdb reprocessed the 5' RACE reads via MiXCR and lists one record per CDR3 protein. Here the sample spans about 640,000 distinct CDR3 sequences, under 65% being singletons. Per germline, CDR1 SGHAT and CDR2 FQNNGV. This CDR3 spans 14 amino acids. Trimming removed 2 bases at V and 5 bases at J, with 10 bases between.

The chain employs TRBV11-2 and TRBJ2-1; no reliable D call. The clonotype was recovered from a man in his sixties in good health. Material: blood. In DNA, the CDR3 is TGTGCCAGCAGCTTAATGAGGCAGGACAATGAGCAGTTCTTC. Amino acids: CASSLMRQDNEQFF. Variable domain in full (rest from reference TRBV11-2 and TRBJ2-1): EAGVAQSPRYKIIEKRQSVAFWCNPISGHATLYWYQQILGQGPKLLIQFQNNGVVDDSQLPKDRFSAERLKGVDSTLKIQPAKLEDSAVYLCASSLMRQDNEQFFGPGTRLTVL.